The 15 T cell receptor beta chains below were found in one sample sequenced in a study of T cell changes during pregnancy in multiple sclerosis (dated by TCRdb to between 2017 and 2020). The method was the immunoSEQ multiplex PCR assay. TCRdb retrieved this table from immuneACCESS and kept in-frame rearrangements only. Not all clones are present; in checked studies, unresolved V genes account for under half, and no reason is known for the remainder. The sample data list just under 95,000 clones, and approximately 92% of these were observed just once. About 3% of the sample rests with the top ten. The sequencing here drew on peripheral blood, taken in the first trimester of pregnancy. The receptors were sampled from a female donor with multiple sclerosis, enrolled in a pregnancy study.

The J gene is TRBJ2-7, the V gene TRBV9, with a weak D call TRBD2 (7 bases). V was shortened by 0 bases and J by 4 bases, with 14 bases between the two germline ends. The CDR3 has 15 residues. Germline CDR1 reads SGDLS; CDR2 reads YYNGEE. CDR3 DNA: TGTGCCAGCAGCGTAGGCGGGGGCCCGGTTTACGAGCAGTACTTC. This gives the protein CASSVGGGPVYEQYF.

The CDR3 spells CASSSGQVNSYEQYF. The CDR3 region has the DNA TGTGCCAGCAGCTCGGGACAGGTCAACTCCTACGAGCAGTACTTC. This sequence joins TRBV7-9 and TRBJ2-7, with 8 bases fitting TRBD1. V gave up 4 bases and J gave up 0 bases; unmatched junction bases: 5. The CDR3 consists of 15 residues. Germline assignment: CDR1 SEHNR and CDR2 FQNEAQ (reference sequence).

The gene calls are TRBV7-2 and TRBJ2-1, with 10 positions matching TRBD2. Germline V gene sequence: CDR1 SGHTA, CDR2 FQGNSA. The CDR3 runs 18 residues. The J segment lost 1 base and the V segment lost 2 bases, leaving 8 bases of the junction unmatched. CDR3 DNA: TGTGCCAGCAGCTTAATTAGCGGGAGGACCTCATCCTACAATGAGCAGTTCTTC. Protein: CASSLISGRTSSYNEQFF.

V usage is TRBV2 and J usage is TRBJ2-7; tentatively, D is TRBD2 (5 bases). CDR3 length equals 14 residues. Germline V gene data show CDR1 as SNHLY and CDR2 as FYNNEI. V was clipped by 4 bases and J by 4 bases, with 14 bases between them. As DNA, the CDR3 is TGTGCCAGCAGTGTCCGCGGGCCATCTTACGAGCAGTACTTC. Translating it yields CASSVRGPSYEQYF.

The chain joins TRBV19 to TRBJ1-1, with 9 bases identical to TRBD1. After removal of 0 bases from V and 4 bases from J, the junction contained 3 bases not matched to a gene. The CDR3 is 15 amino acids. Germline values: CDR1 LNHDA, CDR2 SQIVND (reference sequence). The CDR3 nucleotides read TGTGCCAGTAGTATAGACCTGACAGGGGGCACTGAAGCTTTCTTT. Residues: CASSIDLTGGTEAFF.

The chain employs TRBV2 and TRBJ1-5; weak D call: TRBD1 (5 bases). The CDR3 runs to 12 residues. The germline V gene encodes CDR1 SNHLY and CDR2 FYNNEI. The V end was cut by 5 bases, the J end by 12 bases, with 14 bases between. CDR3 amino acids: CASSTPDTLQHF. The CDR3, as DNA: TGTGCCAGCAGTACCCCGGACACACTCCAGCATTTT. The full variable domain, in which reference TRBV2 and TRBJ1-5 provide the parts outside the CDR3, is EPEVTQTPSHQVTQMGQEVILRCVPISNHLYFYWYRQILGQKVEFLVSFYNNEISEKSEIFDDQFSVERPDGSNFTLKIRSTKLEDSAMYFCASSTPDTLQHFGDGTRLSIL.

This clone was seen only once. The rearrangement joins TRBV7-9 to TRBJ2-7; TRBD1 aligns across 8 bases. V lost 0 bases and J lost 7; bases outside the gene matches: 5. Germline lookup yields CDR1 SEHNR and CDR2 FQNEAQ (reference sequence). The CDR3 sequence is 14 residues long. For the CDR3, the DNA is TGTGCCAGCAGCTTAGCGGCAGGGGGCAATGAGCAGTACTTC. This encodes CASSLAAGGNEQYF. Based on the CDR3 plus reference TRBV7-9 and TRBJ2-7, the full variable domain is DTGVSQNPRHKITKRGQNVTFRCDPISEHNRLYWYRQTLGQGPEFLTYFQNEAQLEKSRLLSDRFSAERPKGSFSTLEIQRTEQGDSAMYLCASSLAAGGNEQYFGPGTRLTVT.

The sample holds one count of this clone. The gene calls are TRBV28 and TRBJ1-4; weak D call: TRBD1 (5 bases). This CDR3 is built from 17 residues. V lost 1 base and J 7 bases, leaving 19 bases between the germline ends. Germline CDR1 is MDHEN and CDR2 is SYDVKM. The CDR3 region is CASSLSPFTGSPEKLFF. The CDR3, as DNA: TGTGCCAGCAGTTTATCCCCCTTTACAGGCTCCCCTGAAAAACTGTTTTTT.

This clone was recorded once. The CDR3 nucleotides are TGTGCCAGCACCCCCGGGACTAGCGGGAGGGGCCGAGGGGTCACCGGGGAGCTGTTTTTT. Encoded protein: CASTPGTSGRGRGVTGELFF. This rearrangement joins TRBV27 to TRBJ2-2; 16 nucleotides align to TRBD2. After removal of 7 bases from V and 4 bases from J, the junction contained 15 bases not matched to a gene. CDR1 is MNHEY, CDR2 SMNVEV, per germline (reference sequence). The CDR3 extends over 20 amino acids.

This rearrangement joins TRBV6-5 to TRBJ2-7; D might be TRBD2 (6 bases). The CDR3 is 14 amino acids. Germline CDR1 is MNHEY and CDR2 is SVGAGI. The germline V and J ends were trimmed by 3 bases and 4 bases, with 13 bases remaining between them. The CDR3 nucleotides are TGTGCCAGCAGTTATCTTAGCGGAGGTTACGAGCAGTACTTC. This sequence encodes CASSYLSGGYEQYF.

The chain employs TRBV11-3 and TRBJ2-2; D ambiguous. Germline CDR1 SGHNT, CDR2 YENEEA. The CDR3 is made up of 14 amino acids. V was shortened by 3 bases and J by 1 base, with 6 bases between the two germline ends. The CDR3 region is CASSFSGNTGELFF. CDR3 nucleotide sequence: TGTGCCAGCAGCTTTTCAGGGAACACCGGGGAGCTGTTTTTT.

In its sample, this clone was seen once. The chain recombines TRBV27 with TRBJ2-5; 11 bases are shared with TRBD2. CDR1 and CDR2 from the germline V gene are MNHEY and SMNVEV (reference sequence). The CDR3 is 14 residues long. The V segment lost 7 bases and the J segment 1 base; nucleotides outside the gene matches: 2. The CDR3 coding sequence is TGTGCCAGCACTAGCGGGAGGTTCCAAGAGACCCAGTACTTC. Amino acids: CASTSGRFQETQYF.

The chain combines TRBV29-1 with TRBJ2-3; D call uncertain. V lost 1 base and J 2 bases, leaving 10 bases between the germline ends. Germline CDR1 SQVTM, CDR2 ANQGSEA. CDR3 length equals 14 residues. CDR3 nucleotides: TGCAGCGTTGAAGTGGTGCGCTCCACAGATACGCAGTATTTT. Its protein product is CSVEVVRSTDTQYF.

The chain has TRBV28 and TRBJ1-5; D remains unclear. This CDR3 has 12 residues. Germline CDR1 MDHEN, CDR2 SYDVKM. With 6 bases removed from V and 6 bases from J, the gap between germline ends came to 9 bases. The CDR3 loop is CASRSGSQPQHF. CDR3 nucleotides: TGTGCCAGCAGAAGCGGCTCTCAGCCCCAGCATTTT.

CDR3 DNA sequence: TGTGCCAGCAGCTCCGGGATCCCGCAGCAGTTCTTC. Translating it yields CASSSGIPQQFF. The chain couples TRBV28 to TRBJ2-1; perhaps TRBD2 as D (5 bases). Deletions cut 6 bases from V and 11 bases from J, with 14 bases between. CDR1 and CDR2 (germline): MDHEN, SYDVKM. There are 12 residues in the CDR3.